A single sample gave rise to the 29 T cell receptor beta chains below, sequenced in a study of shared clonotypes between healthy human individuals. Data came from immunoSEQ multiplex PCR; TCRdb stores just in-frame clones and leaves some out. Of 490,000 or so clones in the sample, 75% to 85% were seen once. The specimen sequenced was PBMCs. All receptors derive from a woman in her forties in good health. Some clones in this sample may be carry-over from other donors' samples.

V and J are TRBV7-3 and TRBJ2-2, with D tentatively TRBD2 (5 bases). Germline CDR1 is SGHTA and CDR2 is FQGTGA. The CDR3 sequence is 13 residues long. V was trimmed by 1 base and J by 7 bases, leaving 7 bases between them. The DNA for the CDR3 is TGTGCCAGCAGCTTAATCCGGGGCGGGGAGCTGTTTTTT. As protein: CASSLIRGGELFF.

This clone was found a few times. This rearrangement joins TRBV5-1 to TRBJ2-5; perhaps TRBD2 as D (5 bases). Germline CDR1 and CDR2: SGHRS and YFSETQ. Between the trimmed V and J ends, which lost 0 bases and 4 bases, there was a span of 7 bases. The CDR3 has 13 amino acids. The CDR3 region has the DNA TGCGCCAGCAGCTTGGAAGGAGGAGAGACCCAGTACTTC. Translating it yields CASSLEGGETQYF.

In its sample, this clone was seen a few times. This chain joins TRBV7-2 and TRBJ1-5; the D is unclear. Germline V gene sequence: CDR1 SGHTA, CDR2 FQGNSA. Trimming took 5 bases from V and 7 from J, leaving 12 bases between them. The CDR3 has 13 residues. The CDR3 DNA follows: TGTGCCAGCAGCCGCACAGTAGAACAGCCCCAGCATTTT. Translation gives CASSRTVEQPQHF.

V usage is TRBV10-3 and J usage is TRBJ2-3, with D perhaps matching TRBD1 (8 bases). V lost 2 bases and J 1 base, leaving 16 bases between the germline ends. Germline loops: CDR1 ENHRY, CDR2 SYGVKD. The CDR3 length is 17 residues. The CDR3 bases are TGTGCCATCAGTGAGCGTACAGGGGGGGAGGGCACAGATACGCAGTATTTT. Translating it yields CAISERTGGEGTDTQYF.

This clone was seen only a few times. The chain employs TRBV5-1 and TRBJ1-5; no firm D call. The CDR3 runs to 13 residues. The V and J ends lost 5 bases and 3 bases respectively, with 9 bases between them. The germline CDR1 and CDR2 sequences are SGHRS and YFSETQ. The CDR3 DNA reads TGCGCCAGCAGTTCGGACGTCAATCAGCCCCAGCATTTT. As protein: CASSSDVNQPQHF.

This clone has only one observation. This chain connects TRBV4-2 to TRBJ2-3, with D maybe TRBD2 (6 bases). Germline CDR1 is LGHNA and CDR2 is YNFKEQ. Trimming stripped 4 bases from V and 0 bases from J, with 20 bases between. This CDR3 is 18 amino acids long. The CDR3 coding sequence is TGTGCCAGCAGCCGAGAGGTTCGGGGGAGGTACAGCACAGATACGCAGTATTTT. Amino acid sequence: CASSREVRGRYSTDTQYF.

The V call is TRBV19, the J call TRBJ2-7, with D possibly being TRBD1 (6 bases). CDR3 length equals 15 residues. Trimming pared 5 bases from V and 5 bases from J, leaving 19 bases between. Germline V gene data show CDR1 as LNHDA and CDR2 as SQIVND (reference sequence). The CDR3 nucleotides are TGTGCCAGTAGTTCCACCGGGACACCCGGGGACGAGCAGTACTTC. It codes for CASSSTGTPGDEQYF.

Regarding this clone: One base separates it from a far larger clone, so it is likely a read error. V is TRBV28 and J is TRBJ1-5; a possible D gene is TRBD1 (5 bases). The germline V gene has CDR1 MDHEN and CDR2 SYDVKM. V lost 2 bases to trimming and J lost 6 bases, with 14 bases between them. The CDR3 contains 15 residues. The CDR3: CASSLGGVGGQPQHF. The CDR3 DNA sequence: TGTGCCAGCAGTTTAGGCGGCGTGGGGGGTCAGCCCCAGCATTTT.

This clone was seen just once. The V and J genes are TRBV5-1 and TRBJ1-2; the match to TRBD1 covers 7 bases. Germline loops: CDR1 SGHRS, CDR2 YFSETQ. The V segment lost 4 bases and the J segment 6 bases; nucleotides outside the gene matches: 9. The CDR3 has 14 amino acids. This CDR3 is CASSQGTANDGYTF. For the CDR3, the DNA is TGCGCCAGCAGCCAAGGGACAGCCAACGATGGCTACACCTTC.

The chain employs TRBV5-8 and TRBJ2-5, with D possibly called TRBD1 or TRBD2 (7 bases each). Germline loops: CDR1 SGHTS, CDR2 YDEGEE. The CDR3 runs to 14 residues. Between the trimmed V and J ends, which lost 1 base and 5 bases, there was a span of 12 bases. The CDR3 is CASSLHRGGETQYF. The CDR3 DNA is TGTGCCAGCAGCTTGCACAGGGGAGGGGAGACCCAGTACTTC.

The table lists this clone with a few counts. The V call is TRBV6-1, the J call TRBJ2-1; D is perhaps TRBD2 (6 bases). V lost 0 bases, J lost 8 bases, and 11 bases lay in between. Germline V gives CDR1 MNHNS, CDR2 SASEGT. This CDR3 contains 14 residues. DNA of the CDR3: TGTGCCAGCAGTGAAGCGGAGGGGAGTCATGAGCAGTTCTTC. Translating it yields CASSEAEGSHEQFF.

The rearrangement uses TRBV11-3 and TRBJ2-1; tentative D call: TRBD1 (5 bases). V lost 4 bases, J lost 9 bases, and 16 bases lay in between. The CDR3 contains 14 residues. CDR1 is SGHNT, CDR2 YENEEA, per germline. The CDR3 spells CASSSYGAGGEQFF. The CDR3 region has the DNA TGTGCCAGCAGCTCCTATGGGGCAGGTGGTGAGCAGTTCTTC.

CDR3 protein: CASSLSGTEAYGYTF. CDR3 nucleotide sequence: TGTGCCAGTAGCCTGTCCGGGACGGAAGCCTATGGCTACACCTTC. The V call is TRBV19, the J call TRBJ1-2, with D perhaps matching TRBD1 (5 bases). The CDR3 sequence is 15 residues long. Germline lookup yields CDR1 LNHDA and CDR2 SQIVND (reference sequence). The germline V and J ends were trimmed by 6 bases and 4 bases, with 18 bases remaining between them.

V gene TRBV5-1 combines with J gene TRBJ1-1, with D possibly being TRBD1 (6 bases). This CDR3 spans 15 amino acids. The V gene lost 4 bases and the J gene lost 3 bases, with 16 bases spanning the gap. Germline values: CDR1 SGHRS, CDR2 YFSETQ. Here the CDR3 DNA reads TGCGCCAGCAGCGTGGGGGACAATCGGGACACTGAAGCTTTCTTT. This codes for CASSVGDNRDTEAFF. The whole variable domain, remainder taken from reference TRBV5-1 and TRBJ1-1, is KAGVTQTPRYLIKTRGQQVTLSCSPISGHRSVSWYQQTPGQGLQFLFEYFSETQRNKGNFPGRFSGRQFSNSRSEMNVSTLELGDSALYLCASSVGDNRDTEAFFGQGTRLTVV.

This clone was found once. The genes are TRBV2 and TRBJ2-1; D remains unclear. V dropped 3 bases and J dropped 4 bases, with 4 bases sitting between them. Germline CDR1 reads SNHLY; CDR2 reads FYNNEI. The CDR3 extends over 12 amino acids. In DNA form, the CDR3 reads TGTGCCAGCAGTGACGCGTACAATGAGCAGTTCTTC. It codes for CASSDAYNEQFF.

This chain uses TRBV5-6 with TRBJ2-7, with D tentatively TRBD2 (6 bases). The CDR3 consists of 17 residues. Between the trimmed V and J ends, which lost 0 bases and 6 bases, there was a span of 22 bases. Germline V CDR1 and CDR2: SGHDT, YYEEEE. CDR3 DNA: TGTGCCAGCAGCTTGGCCTTTCGGCGGGGAGAGACTGTCGAGCAGTACTTC. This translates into CASSLAFRRGETVEQYF.

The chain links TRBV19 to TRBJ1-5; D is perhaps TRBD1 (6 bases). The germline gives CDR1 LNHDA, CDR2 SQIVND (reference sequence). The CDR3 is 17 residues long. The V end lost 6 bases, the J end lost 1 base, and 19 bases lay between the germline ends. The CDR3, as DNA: TGTGCCAGTAGCCCCCCCCGGCGGGGGCGAAGCAATCAGCCCCAGCATTTT. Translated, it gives CASSPPRRGRSNQPQHF.

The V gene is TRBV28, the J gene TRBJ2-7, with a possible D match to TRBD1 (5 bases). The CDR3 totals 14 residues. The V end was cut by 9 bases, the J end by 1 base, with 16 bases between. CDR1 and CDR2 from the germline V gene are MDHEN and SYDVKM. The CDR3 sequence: CASKTPTDSYEQYF. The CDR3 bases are TGTGCCAGTAAGACTCCGACAGATTCCTACGAGCAGTACTTC.

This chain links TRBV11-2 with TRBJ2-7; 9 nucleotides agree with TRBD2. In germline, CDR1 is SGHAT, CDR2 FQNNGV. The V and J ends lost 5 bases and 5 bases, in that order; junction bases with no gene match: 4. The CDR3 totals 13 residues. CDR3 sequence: CASSHAGGNEQYF. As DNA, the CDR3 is TGTGCCAGCAGCCACGCGGGGGGGAACGAGCAGTACTTC.

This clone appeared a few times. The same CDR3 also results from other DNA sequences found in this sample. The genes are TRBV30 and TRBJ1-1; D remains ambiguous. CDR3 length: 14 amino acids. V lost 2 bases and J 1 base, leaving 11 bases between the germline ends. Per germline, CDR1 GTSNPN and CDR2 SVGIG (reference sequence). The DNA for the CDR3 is TGTGCCTGGAGTCCCGGGTTACCGAACACTGAAGCTTTCTTT. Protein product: CAWSPGLPNTEAFF.

The CDR3 DNA reads TGTGCCTGGAGCTTACAGGGGTTCGGCTACACCTTC. This sequence encodes CAWSLQGFGYTF. The chain carries TRBV30 and TRBJ1-2; 7 bases line up with TRBD1. CDR3 length equals 12 residues. Trimming at V came to 3 bases and at J to 8 bases, leaving 6 bases not matched to a gene. CDR1 and CDR2 from the germline V gene are GTSNPN and SVGIG (reference sequence).

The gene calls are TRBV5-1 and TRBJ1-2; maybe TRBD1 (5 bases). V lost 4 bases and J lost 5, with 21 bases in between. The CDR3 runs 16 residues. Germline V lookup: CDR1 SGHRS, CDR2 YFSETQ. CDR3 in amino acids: CASSDAGPQWGYGYTF. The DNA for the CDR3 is TGCGCCAGCAGCGACGCCGGGCCTCAATGGGGGTATGGCTACACCTTC.

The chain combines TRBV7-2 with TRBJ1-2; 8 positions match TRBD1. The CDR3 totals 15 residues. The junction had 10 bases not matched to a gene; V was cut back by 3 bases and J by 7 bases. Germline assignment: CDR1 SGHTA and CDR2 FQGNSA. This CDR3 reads CASSLGPGQEVGYTF. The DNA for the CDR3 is TGTGCCAGCAGCTTGGGTCCGGGACAGGAGGTTGGCTACACCTTC.

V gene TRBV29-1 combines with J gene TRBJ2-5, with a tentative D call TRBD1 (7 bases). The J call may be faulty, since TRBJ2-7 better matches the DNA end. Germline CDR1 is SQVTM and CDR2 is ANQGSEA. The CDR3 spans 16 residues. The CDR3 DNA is TGCAGCGTTGGAGAGACAGGGAGTAGCGGCTCCTACGAGCAGTACTTC. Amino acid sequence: CSVGETGSSGSYEQYF.

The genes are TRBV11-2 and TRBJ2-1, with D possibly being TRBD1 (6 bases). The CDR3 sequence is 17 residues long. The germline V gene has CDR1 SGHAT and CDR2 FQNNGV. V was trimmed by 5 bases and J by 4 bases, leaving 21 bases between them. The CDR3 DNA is TGTGCCAGCAGCGCTAGACAGGCCATACAGTGGTACAATGAGCAGTTCTTC. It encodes CASSARQAIQWYNEQFF.

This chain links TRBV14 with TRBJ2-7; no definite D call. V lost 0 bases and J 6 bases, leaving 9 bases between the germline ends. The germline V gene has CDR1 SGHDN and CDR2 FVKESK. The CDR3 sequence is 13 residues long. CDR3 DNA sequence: TGTGCCAGCAGCCAAGAAATGGGGATCGAGCAGTACTTC. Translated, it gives CASSQEMGIEQYF.

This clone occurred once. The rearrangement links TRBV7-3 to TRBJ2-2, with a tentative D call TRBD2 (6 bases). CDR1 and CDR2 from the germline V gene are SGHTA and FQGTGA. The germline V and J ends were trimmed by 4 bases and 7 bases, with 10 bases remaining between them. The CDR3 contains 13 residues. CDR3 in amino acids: CASSSSSVGELFF. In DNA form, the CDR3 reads TGTGCCAGCAGCTCCTCTAGCGTCGGGGAGCTGTTTTTT.

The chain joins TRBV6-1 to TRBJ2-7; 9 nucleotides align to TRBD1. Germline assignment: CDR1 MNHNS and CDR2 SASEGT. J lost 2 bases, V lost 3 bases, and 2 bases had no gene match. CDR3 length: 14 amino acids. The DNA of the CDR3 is TGTGCCAGCAGTGATAACAGGGGGCCCTACGAGCAGTACTTC. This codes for CASSDNRGPYEQYF.

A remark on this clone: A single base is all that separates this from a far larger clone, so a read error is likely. The CDR3 here is CASSLRDRVEGYTF. The CDR3 nucleotides read TGTGCCAGCTCACTACGGGACAGGGTAGAGGGCTACACCTTC. The chain uses TRBV18 and TRBJ1-2; 9 bases are a match to TRBD1. Trimming cost V 4 bases and J 8 bases; bases outside gene matches: 8. This CDR3 has 14 amino acids. CDR1 KGHSH and CDR2 LQKENI come from the germline V gene.